The entry below describes one TCR beta chain. This specimen belongs to a study of cytomegalovirus exposure and HLA in healthy donors. This CDR3 spans 16 amino acids. V gave up 3 bases and J gave up 3 bases; unmatched junction bases: 8. Germline lookup yields CDR1 GTSNPN and CDR2 SVGIG (reference sequence). The PCR employed 60 Vbeta primers together with 13 Jbeta primers. Original data processing: As a later analysis found, there were 82 million or so unique TCR beta chains, of which roughly 11 million were shared. Clones were read by immunoSEQ multiplex PCR, and TCRdb kept only the in-frame ones, dropping some. From that table come the V and J calls and clone size; the DNA was used to work out D and trimming. The sample lists tens of thousands of clones, about 65% seen once, with about a fifth in the top ten.

Material: PBMCs. This receptor was obtained from a man aged 45-65 years in good health and CMV-seropositive. This chain links TRBV30 with TRBJ2-5; the match to TRBD2 covers 12 bases. CDR3 sequence reads: CAWSPGLAGWKETQYF. In nucleotides, the CDR3 is TGTGCCTGGAGCCCGGGACTAGCGGGTTGGAAAGAGACCCAGTACTTC. Full variable domain (rest looked up from reference TRBV30 and TRBJ2-5): SQTIHQWPATLVQPVGSPLSLECTVEGTSNPNLYWYRQAAGRGLQLLFYSVGIGQISSEVPQNLSASRPQDRQFILSSKKLLLSDSGFYLCAWSPGLAGWKETQYFGPGTRLLVL.